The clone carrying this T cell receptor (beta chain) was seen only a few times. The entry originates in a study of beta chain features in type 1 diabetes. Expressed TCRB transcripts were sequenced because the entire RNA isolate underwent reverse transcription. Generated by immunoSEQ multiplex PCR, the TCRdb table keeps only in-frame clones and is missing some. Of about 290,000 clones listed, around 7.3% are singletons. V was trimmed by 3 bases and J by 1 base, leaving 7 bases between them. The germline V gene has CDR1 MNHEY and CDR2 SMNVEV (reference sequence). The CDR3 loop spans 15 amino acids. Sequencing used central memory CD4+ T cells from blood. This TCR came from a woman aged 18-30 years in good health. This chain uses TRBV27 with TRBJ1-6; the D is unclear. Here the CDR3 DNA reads TGTGCCAGCAGTTTGGAGGGTTCCTATAATTCACCCCTCCACTTT. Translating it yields CASSLEGSYNSPLHF.